This passage covers 26 T cell receptor beta chains from one sample sequenced in a study of cytomegalovirus exposure and HLA in healthy donors. Produced via immunoSEQ multiplex PCR; TCRdb's table is partial and in-frame only. The repertoire holds 70,000 to 90,000 clones, with 85% as singletons. Sequencing used PBMCs. The receptors here all came from a man younger than 45 in good health and CMV-seronegative.

CDR3: CAWSPLLSGELFF. CDR3 coding DNA: TGTGCCTGGAGCCCACTGTTATCCGGGGAGCTGTTTTTT. The gene calls are TRBV30 and TRBJ2-2; the D is unclear. This CDR3 spans 13 amino acids. The V gene lost 3 bases and the J gene lost 6 bases, with 11 bases spanning the gap. CDR1 and CDR2 from the germline V gene are GTSNPN and SVGIG (reference sequence).

The V call is TRBV29-1, the J call TRBJ1-2; perhaps TRBD1 as D (5 bases). Germline CDR1 is SQVTM and CDR2 is ANQGSEA. The V end lost 1 base, the J end lost 0 bases, and 9 bases lay between the germline ends. The CDR3 contains 14 residues. DNA of the CDR3: TGCAGCGTTGAAGGGGCAGGGACTAACTATGGCTACACCTTC. Amino acids: CSVEGAGTNYGYTF.

V is TRBV5-1 and J is TRBJ1-1, with 8 bases lining up with TRBD1. The germline V gene encodes CDR1 SGHRS and CDR2 YFSETQ. This CDR3 spans 15 amino acids. J was trimmed by 4 bases and V by 4 bases; bases with no gene match: 9. CDR3 sequence reads: CASSPRGQGGTEAFF. The CDR3 DNA reads as TGCGCCAGCAGCCCTAGAGGACAGGGTGGCACTGAAGCTTTCTTT. Full variable domain (outside the CDR3, taken from reference TRBV5-1 and TRBJ1-1): KAGVTQTPRYLIKTRGQQVTLSCSPISGHRSVSWYQQTPGQGLQFLFEYFSETQRNKGNFPGRFSGRQFSNSRSEMNVSTLELGDSALYLCASSPRGQGGTEAFFGQGTRLTVV.

CDR3 DNA: TGCGCCAGCAGCGAGTATCCGAACACTGAAGCTTTCTTT. Protein product: CASSEYPNTEAFF. The rearrangement uses TRBV4-1 and TRBJ1-1; no reliable D call. With 5 bases removed from V and 1 base from J, the gap between germline ends came to 8 bases. This CDR3 is built from 13 residues. From germline, CDR1 is MGHRA and CDR2 YSYEKL.

V is TRBV6-5 and J is TRBJ1-2; 7 bases agree with TRBD1. There are 15 residues in the CDR3. Germline V CDR1 and CDR2: MNHEY, SVGAGI. After removal of 6 bases from V and 8 bases from J, the junction contained 15 bases not matched to a gene. CDR3 DNA sequence: TGTGCCAGCAGCTATCTCCGGGGACAGCAGTGGGGCTACACCTTC. It codes for CASSYLRGQQWGYTF.

V and J are TRBV30 and TRBJ2-7; 7 nucleotides match TRBD2. Germline values: CDR1 GTSNPN, CDR2 SVGIG (reference sequence). V lost 8 bases, J lost 2 bases, and 6 bases stayed unmatched. CDR3 length equals 12 residues. CDR3 region: CAGAGNPYEQYF. The DNA of the CDR3 is TGTGCCGGAGCGGGGAACCCCTACGAGCAGTACTTC.

The V and J genes are TRBV29-1 and TRBJ2-3; TRBD2 aligns across 7 bases. Germline V gene sequence: CDR1 SQVTM, CDR2 ANQGSEA. Trimming took 6 bases from V and 8 from J; bases not matched to a gene: 14. The CDR3 runs 14 residues. This chain's CDR3 is CSVEPGTTVLTQYF. The CDR3 nucleotides read TGCAGCGTAGAACCCGGGACTACCGTACTTACGCAGTATTTT.

The chain employs TRBV13 and TRBJ2-3; D is unresolved. Germline loops: CDR1 PRHDT, CDR2 FYEKMQ (reference sequence). CDR3 size: 14 residues. Trimming cost V 1 base and J 4 bases, with 9 bases left between them. For the CDR3, the DNA is TGTGCCAGCAGCTTAGCCCCCAGCGCAGATACGCAGTATTTT. As protein: CASSLAPSADTQYF.

This chain joins TRBV30 and TRBJ1-6; D gene unclear. The CDR3 covers 12 residues. Trimming cost V 0 bases and J 10 bases, with 7 bases left between them. Germline CDR1 and CDR2: GTSNPN and SVGIG (reference sequence). CDR3 amino acids: CAWSVPLSPLHF. The DNA of the CDR3 is TGTGCCTGGAGTGTACCCCTATCACCCCTCCACTTT.

This clone is a singleton in its sample. The junction shows a germline mismatch at one end, possibly a read error. The J gene is TRBJ2-7, the V gene TRBV7-7; TRBD1 matches 7 bases. The CDR3 loop spans 15 amino acids. Germline V gene lookup returns CDR1 SSHAT and CDR2 FNYEAQ (reference sequence). The CDR3, as DNA: TGTGCTAGCAGCTTAGGGGAAGGGGGCGGATACGAGCAGTACTTC. Residues: CASSLGEGGGYEQYF.

This clone has a single count. Additional DNA sequences in this sample encode the identical CDR3. The chain employs TRBV7-3 and TRBJ2-3; tentatively, D is TRBD2 (6 bases). The length of the CDR3 is 13 residues. Germline lookup yields CDR1 SGHTA and CDR2 FQGTGA. V shed 4 bases and J shed 4 bases, with 9 bases lying between them. The CDR3 loop reads CASSSGGADTQYF. CDR3 bases: TGTGCCAGCAGCTCCGGAGGGGCAGATACGCAGTATTTT.

The V and J genes are TRBV11-2 and TRBJ2-1; 14 bases line up with TRBD2. V was pared by 0 bases and J by 3 bases, with 1 base of the junction left unmatched. The CDR3 is 17 residues long. Germline CDR1 reads SGHAT; CDR2 reads FQNNGV. The CDR3 DNA is TGTGCCAGCAGCTTAGAGGGGACTAGCGGGAGCTACAATGAGCAGTTCTTC. Residues: CASSLEGTSGSYNEQFF.

The rearrangement uses TRBV19 and TRBJ1-2; D is unclear. This CDR3 region has 13 residues. Germline loops: CDR1 LNHDA, CDR2 SQIVND (reference sequence). With 4 bases removed from V and 7 bases from J, the gap between germline ends came to 13 bases. Here the CDR3 reads CASSNPEGGGYTF. The CDR3 nucleotides are TGTGCCAGTAGTAACCCCGAAGGCGGTGGCTACACCTTC.

J is TRBJ2-7 and V is TRBV5-8; D not certain. From germline, CDR1 is SGHTS and CDR2 YDEGEE. The CDR3 covers 12 residues. The V and J ends lost 0 bases and 4 bases respectively, with 5 bases between them. This chain's CDR3 is CASSLDGYEQYV. The DNA of the CDR3 is TGTGCCAGCAGCTTGGACGGGTACGAGCAGTACGTC.

The gene calls are TRBV28 and TRBJ1-5; D is unclear. The CDR3 runs 15 residues. Looked up from germline, CDR1 is MDHEN and CDR2 is SYDVKM. With 4 bases removed from V and 5 bases from J, the gap between germline ends came to 15 bases. For the CDR3, the DNA is TGTGCCAGCAGTTCATCCGGACTGACGTATCAGCCCCAGCATTTT. It yields the protein CASSSSGLTYQPQHF.

The chain employs TRBV11-3 and TRBJ1-1; a possible D gene is TRBD1 (6 bases). Germline V gene data show CDR1 as SGHNT and CDR2 as YENEEA. V lost 7 bases and J lost 1, with 16 bases in between. The CDR3 length is 15 residues. The CDR3 DNA is TGTGCCAGCACCAAACAGGGCGGGGGGAACACTGAAGCTTTCTTT. Translated, it gives CASTKQGGGNTEAFF.

The gene calls are TRBV19 and TRBJ1-4; unclear D gene. The germline V gene encodes CDR1 LNHDA and CDR2 SQIVND (reference sequence). Trimming left V 5 bases short and J 11 bases short, with 21 bases between. This CDR3 has 15 residues. The CDR3 nucleotides read TGTGCCAGTAGTGGTCACACAGAATCCTCGGCGAAACTGTTTTTT. This codes for CASSGHTESSAKLFF.

The rearrangement links TRBV7-8 to TRBJ2-5, with TRBD2 identical over 7 bases. Germline V gives CDR1 SGHVS, CDR2 FQNEAQ. There are 18 residues in the CDR3. V lost 5 bases to trimming and J lost 3 bases; unmatched junction nucleotides: 18. The chain's CDR3 is CASSLGLVSGKSEETQYF. The DNA of the CDR3 is TGTGCCAGCAGCCTAGGACTGGTCAGCGGGAAATCTGAAGAGACCCAGTACTTC.

This clone has a single count. The rearrangement links TRBV12-5 to TRBJ2-2; 14 bases map to TRBD2. This CDR3 comprises 19 residues. V dropped 1 base and J dropped 3; count of bases not matched to a gene: 7. The germline CDR1 and CDR2 sequences are LGHNT and FRNRAP. The chain's CDR3 is CASGLAGTSGSWDTGELFF. The CDR3 bases are TGTGCTAGTGGTTTGGCCGGGACTAGCGGGAGTTGGGACACCGGGGAGCTGTTTTTT.

The rearrangement joins TRBV29-1 to TRBJ2-7, with D perhaps TRBD2 (6 bases). V lost 4 bases and J lost 7, with 14 bases in between. CDR3 length: 12 amino acids. CDR1 is SQVTM and CDR2 is ANQGSEA in the germline V gene. CDR3 nucleotides: TGCAGCGTTGCTAATGAGGGACTTGAGCAGTACTTC. Translating gives CSVANEGLEQYF.

V and J are TRBV27 and TRBJ1-3; no firm D call. This CDR3 is built from 16 residues. V lost 2 bases and J lost 0, with 11 bases in between. Germline CDR1 and CDR2: MNHEY and SMNVEV (reference sequence). CDR3 nucleotides: TGTGCCAGCAGTTTACCCCTTCGGTTCTCTGGAAACACCATATATTTT. It translates to CASSLPLRFSGNTIYF.

This chain joins TRBV19 and TRBJ1-2; D gene unclear. The CDR3 is 13 residues long. The germline gives CDR1 LNHDA, CDR2 SQIVND (reference sequence). The ends were cut back, 3 bases at V and 1 base at J, with 6 bases in the middle. DNA for the CDR3: TGTGCCAGTAGTATTAAAAATAACTATGGCTACACCTTC. Translation: CASSIKNNYGYTF.

This clone is medium-sized by share. The chain couples TRBV4-2 to TRBJ2-5, with 13 positions matching TRBD2. The ends lost 0 bases at V and 5 bases at J; junction bases unmatched: 3. The CDR3 is 16 residues long. Germline loops: CDR1 LGHNA, CDR2 YNFKEQ. CDR3: CASSQDRTSGSETQYF. CDR3 sequence (DNA): TGTGCCAGCAGCCAAGATCGGACTAGCGGGAGCGAGACCCAGTACTTC.

The chain carries TRBV28 and TRBJ2-3; 7 bases fit TRBD1. CDR3 length: 16 residues. In germline, CDR1 is MDHEN, CDR2 SYDVKM. Trimming removed 2 bases from V and 4 bases from J; junction bases left unmatched: 9. CDR3 DNA sequence: TGTGCCAGCAGTTTAAGAGTGACAGGGATCGCAGATACGCAGTATTTT. Translation: CASSLRVTGIADTQYF. The variable domain in full, completed from reference TRBV28 and TRBJ2-3, reads DVKVTQSSRYLVKRTGEKVFLECVQDMDHENMFWYRQDPGLGLRLIYFSYDVKMKEKGDIPEGYSVSREKKERFSLILESASTNQTSMYLCASSLRVTGIADTQYFGPGTRLTVL.

V is TRBV6-5 and J is TRBJ1-2, with 7 bases that match TRBD1. Germline CDR1 is MNHEY and CDR2 is SVGAGI. V lost 6 bases, J lost 4 bases, and 8 bases stayed unmatched. The CDR3 loop spans 14 amino acids. CDR3 sequence (DNA): TGTGCCAGCAGGGCCGGGACAGCCCTCTATGGCTACACCTTC. Its translation: CASRAGTALYGYTF.

The rearrangement uses TRBV7-2 and TRBJ2-7, with D unresolved. V was trimmed by 2 bases and J by 2 bases, leaving 13 bases between them. The length of the CDR3 is 15 residues. CDR1 and CDR2 from the germline V gene are SGHTA and FQGNSA. The CDR3 loop is CASSLTAENTYEQYF. CDR3 coding DNA: TGTGCCAGCAGCTTAACGGCGGAAAATACCTACGAGCAGTACTTC.